Sequencing of this TCR beta chain was carried out in a study of T cell clusters in autoimmune cytopenias. Study-wide background: Healthy control donors averaged around 55 years of age, with a median of 59 years.

One tube held mixed TRB-A and TRB-B primer pools for touch-down PCR. No DNA is given; TCRdb re-called the multiplex PCR reads and lists each CDR3 protein once. Here the sample table reports several thousand distinct CDR3 sequences. The germline V gene encodes CDR1 SGHDT and CDR2 YYEEEE. The CDR3 loop spans 15 amino acids. TRB amplification used 250 ng of peripheral blood genomic DNA. Its frequency marks this clonotype as medium-sized. The data also belong to a second study, concerning T cell repertoires in aging, cancer and after chemotherapy. That report adds: Donor ages fell into six groups from 30 or younger up to 70 or older. In healthy donors, age-related TCR diversity loss mainly reflected lost richness. Median generation probability rose over the chemotherapy interval in each cancer cohort, suggesting rebound thymic output.

The chain links TRBV5-6 to TRBJ2-1; checking the TCRdb D call of TRBD2 is not possible without DNA. This clonotype was obtained from a human donor in good health. The material sequenced was peripheral blood. The CDR3 is CASSLYLAGDNEQFF. Based on the CDR3 plus reference TRBV5-6 and TRBJ2-1, the full variable domain is DAGVTQSPTHLIKTRGQQVTLRCSPKSGHDTVSWYQQALGQGPQFIFQYYEEEERQRGNFPDRFSGHQFPNYSSELNVNALLLGDSALYLCASSLYLAGDNEQFFGPGTRLTVL.